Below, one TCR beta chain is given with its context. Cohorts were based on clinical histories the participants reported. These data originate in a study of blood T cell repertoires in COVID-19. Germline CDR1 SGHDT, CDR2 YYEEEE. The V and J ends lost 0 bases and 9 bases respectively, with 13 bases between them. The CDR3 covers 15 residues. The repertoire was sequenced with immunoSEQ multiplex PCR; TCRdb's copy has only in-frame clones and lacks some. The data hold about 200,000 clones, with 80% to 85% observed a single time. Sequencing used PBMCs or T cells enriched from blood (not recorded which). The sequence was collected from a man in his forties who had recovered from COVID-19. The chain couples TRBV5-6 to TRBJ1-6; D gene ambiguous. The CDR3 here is CASSLGGNRGSPLHF. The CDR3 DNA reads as TGTGCCAGCAGCTTGGGCGGGAACCGAGGTTCACCCCTCCACTTT.